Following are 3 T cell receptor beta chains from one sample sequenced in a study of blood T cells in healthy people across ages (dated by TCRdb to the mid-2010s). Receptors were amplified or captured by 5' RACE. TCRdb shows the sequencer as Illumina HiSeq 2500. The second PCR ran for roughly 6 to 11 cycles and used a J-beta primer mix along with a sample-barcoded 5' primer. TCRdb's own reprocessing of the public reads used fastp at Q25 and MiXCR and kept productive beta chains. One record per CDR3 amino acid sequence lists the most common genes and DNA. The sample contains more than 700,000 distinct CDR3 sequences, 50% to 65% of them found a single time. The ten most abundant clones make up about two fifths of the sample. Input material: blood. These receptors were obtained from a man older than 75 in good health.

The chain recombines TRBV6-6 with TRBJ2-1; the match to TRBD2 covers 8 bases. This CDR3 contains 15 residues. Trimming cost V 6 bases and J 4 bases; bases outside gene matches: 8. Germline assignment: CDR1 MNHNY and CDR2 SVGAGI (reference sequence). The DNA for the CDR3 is TGTGCCAGCAGCTTAGCGGGACTGGAGTACAATGAGCAGTTCTTC. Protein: CASSLAGLEYNEQFF.

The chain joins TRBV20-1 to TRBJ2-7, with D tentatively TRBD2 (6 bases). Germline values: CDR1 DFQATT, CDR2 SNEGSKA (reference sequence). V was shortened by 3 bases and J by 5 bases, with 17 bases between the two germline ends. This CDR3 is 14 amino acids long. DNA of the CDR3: TGCAGTGCTAGGACCGGGACTGAGACCCACGAGCAGTACTTC. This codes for CSARTGTETHEQYF.

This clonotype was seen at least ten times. The CDR3 reads CASSRGSGASYNEQFF. The CDR3 DNA follows: TGCGCCAGCAGCCGTGGTAGCGGGGCCTCCTACAATGAGCAGTTCTTC. The chain joins TRBV5-1 to TRBJ2-1; 8 bases map to TRBD2. CDR1 is SGHRS, CDR2 YFSETQ, per germline. The CDR3 totals 16 residues. V was clipped by 4 bases and J by 0 bases; unmatched bases: 6.